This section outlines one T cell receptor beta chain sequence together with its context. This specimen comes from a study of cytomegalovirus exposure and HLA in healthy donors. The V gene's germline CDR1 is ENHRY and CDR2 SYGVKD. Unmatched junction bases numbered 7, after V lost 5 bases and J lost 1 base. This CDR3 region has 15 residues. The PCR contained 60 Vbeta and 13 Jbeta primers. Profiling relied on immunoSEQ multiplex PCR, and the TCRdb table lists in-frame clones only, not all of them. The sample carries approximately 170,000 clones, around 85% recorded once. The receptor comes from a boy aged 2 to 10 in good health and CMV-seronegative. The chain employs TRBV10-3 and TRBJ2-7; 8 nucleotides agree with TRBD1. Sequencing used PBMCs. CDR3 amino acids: CAISSPGTGSYEQYF. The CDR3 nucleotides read TGTGCCATCAGTTCCCCCGGGACAGGATCCTACGAGCAGTACTTC.